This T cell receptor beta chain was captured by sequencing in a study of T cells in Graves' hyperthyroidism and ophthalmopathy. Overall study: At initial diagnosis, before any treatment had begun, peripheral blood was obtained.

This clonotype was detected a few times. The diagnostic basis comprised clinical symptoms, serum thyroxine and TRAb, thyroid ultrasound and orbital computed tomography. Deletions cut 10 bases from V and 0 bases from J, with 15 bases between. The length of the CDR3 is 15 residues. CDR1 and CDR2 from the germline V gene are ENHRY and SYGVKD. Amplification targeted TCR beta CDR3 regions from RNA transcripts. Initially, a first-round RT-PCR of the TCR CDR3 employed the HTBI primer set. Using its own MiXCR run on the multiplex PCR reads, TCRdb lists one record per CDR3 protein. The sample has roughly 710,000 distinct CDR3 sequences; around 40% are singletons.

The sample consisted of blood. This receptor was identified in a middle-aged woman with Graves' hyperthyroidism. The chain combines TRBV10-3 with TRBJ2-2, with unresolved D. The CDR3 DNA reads TGTGCCAGCCAGCATGGAATAGCGAACACCGGGGAGCTGTTTTTT. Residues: CASQHGIANTGELFF.